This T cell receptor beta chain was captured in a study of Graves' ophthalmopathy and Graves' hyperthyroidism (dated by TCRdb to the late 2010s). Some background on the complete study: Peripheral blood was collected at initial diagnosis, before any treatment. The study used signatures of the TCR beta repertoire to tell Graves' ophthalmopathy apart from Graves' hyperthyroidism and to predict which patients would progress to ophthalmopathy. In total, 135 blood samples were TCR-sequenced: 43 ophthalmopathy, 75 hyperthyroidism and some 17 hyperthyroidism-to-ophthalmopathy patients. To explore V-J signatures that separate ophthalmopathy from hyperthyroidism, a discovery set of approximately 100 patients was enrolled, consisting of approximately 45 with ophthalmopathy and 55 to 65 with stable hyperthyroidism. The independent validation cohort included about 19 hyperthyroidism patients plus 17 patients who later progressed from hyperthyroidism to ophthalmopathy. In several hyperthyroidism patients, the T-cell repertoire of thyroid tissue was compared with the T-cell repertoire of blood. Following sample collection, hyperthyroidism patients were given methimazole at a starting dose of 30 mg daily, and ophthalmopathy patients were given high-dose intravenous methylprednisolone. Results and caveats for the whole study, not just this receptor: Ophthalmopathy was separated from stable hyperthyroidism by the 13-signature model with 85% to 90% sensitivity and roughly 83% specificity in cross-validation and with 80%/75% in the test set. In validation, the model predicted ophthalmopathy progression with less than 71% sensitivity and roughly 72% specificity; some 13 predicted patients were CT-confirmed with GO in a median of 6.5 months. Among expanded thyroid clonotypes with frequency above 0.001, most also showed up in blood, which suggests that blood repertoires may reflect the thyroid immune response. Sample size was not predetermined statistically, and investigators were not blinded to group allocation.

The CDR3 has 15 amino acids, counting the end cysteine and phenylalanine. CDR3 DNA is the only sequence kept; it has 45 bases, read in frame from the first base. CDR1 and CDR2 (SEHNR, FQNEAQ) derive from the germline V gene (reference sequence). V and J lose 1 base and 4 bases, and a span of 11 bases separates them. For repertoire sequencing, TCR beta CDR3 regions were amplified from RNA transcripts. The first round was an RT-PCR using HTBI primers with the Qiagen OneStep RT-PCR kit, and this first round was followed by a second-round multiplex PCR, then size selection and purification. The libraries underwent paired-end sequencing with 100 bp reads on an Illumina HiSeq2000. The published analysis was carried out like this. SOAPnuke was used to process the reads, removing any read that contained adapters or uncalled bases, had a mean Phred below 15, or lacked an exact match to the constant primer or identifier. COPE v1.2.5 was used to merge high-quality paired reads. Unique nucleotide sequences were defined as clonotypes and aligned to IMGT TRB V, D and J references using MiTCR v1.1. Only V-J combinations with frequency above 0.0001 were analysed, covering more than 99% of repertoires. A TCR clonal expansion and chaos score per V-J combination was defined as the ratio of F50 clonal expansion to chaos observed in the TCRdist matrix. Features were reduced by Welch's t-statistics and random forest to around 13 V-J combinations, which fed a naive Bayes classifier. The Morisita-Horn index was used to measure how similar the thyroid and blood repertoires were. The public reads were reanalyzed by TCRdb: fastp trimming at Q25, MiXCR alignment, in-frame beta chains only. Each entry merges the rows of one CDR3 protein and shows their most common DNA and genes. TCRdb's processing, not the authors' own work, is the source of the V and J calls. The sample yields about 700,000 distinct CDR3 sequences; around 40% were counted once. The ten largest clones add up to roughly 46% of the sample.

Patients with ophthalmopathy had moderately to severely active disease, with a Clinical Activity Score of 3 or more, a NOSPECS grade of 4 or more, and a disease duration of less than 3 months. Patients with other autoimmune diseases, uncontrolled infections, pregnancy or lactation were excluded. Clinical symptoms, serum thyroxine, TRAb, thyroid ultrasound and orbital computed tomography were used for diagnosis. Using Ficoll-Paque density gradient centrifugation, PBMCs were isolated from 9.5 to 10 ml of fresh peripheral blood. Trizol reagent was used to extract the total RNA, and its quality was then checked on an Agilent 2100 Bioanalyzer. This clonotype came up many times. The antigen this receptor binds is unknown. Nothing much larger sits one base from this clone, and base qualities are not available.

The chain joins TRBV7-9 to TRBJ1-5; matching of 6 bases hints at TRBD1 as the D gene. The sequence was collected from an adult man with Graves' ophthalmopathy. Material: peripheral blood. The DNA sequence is TGTGCCAGCAGCTTAGGCAGGGGATCAAATCAGCCCCAGCATTTT. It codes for CASSLGRGSNQPQHF.